This T cell receptor (beta chain) originates from a study of cytomegalovirus exposure and HLA in healthy donors. Study-level findings and limits: The availability of immune exposure information extended only to CMV serostatus. A later analysis reportedly found that, within productive TCRs, an Asian-associated ancestry cluster had fewer N-insertions than the mean observed across the approximately 690 donors. There were several of the most significant clusters that appeared linked to common viral pathogens in a later analysis. Most TCR sequences proved rare, with some public TCRs found in many donors.

60 Vbeta and 13 Jbeta primers were used in PCR. Here immunoSEQ multiplex PCR was the method, and the copy in TCRdb shows in-frame clones only, minus some. The repertoire holds 150,000 to 200,000 clones, with about 80% as singletons. Trimming stripped 0 bases from V and 2 bases from J, with 4 bases between. The CDR3 covers 13 residues. Germline V gene data show CDR1 as SGHTA and CDR2 as FQGNSA. Concerning this clone itself: Its antigen is unidentified.

J is TRBJ2-5 and V is TRBV7-2, with D unclear. Sample: PBMCs. The receptor comes from a woman between 25 and 40 years old in good health and CMV-seropositive. The CDR3 DNA follows: TGTGCCAGCAGCTTAGCGCGTCAAGAGACCCAGTACTTC. This sequence encodes CASSLARQETQYF.